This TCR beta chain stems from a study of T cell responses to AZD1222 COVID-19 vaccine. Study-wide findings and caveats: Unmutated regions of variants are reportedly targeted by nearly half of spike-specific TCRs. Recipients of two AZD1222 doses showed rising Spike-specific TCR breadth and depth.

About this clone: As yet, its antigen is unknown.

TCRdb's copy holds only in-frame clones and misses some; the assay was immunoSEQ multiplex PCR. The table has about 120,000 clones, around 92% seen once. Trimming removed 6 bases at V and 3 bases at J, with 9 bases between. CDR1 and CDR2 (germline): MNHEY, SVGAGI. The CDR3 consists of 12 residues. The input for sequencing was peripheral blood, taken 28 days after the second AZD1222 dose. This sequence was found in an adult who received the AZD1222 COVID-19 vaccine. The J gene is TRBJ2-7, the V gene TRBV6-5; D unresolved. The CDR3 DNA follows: TGTGCCAGCAGGCCGACGGGCTACGAGCAGTACTTC. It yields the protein CASRPTGYEQYF.